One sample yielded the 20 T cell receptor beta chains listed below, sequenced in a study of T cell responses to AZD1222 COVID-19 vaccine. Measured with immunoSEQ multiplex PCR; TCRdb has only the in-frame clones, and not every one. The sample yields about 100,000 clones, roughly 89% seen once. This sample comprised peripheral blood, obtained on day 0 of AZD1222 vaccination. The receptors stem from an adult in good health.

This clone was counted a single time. CDR3: CASRKDSSYEQYF. Here the CDR3 DNA reads TGTGCCAGCAGAAAGGACAGCTCCTACGAGCAGTACTTC. The chain links TRBV27 to TRBJ2-7; possible D gene TRBD1, 6 bases. The V gene's germline CDR1 is MNHEY and CDR2 SMNVEV (reference sequence). The V end was cut by 6 bases, the J end by 0 bases, with 9 bases between. CDR3 size: 13 residues.

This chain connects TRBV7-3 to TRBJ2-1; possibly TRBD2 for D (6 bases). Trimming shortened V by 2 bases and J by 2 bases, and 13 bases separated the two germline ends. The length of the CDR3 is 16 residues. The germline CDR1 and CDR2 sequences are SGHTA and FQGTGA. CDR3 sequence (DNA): TGTGCCAGCAGCTTAGGGCCTAGCGAAACCTACAATGAGCAGTTCTTC. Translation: CASSLGPSETYNEQFF.

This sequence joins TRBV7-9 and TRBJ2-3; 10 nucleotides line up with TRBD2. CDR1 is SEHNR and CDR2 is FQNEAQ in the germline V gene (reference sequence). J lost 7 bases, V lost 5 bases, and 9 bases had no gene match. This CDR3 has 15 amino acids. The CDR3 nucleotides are TGTGCCAGCAGCCAAACTAGCGGGGTATCGAATACGCAGTATTTT. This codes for CASSQTSGVSNTQYF.

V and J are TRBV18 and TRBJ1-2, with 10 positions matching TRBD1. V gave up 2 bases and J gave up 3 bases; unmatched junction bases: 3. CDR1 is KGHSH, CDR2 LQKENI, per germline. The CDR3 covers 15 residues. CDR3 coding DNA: TGTGCCAGCTCACCAGGGACAGGGGTTGACTATGGCTACACCTTC. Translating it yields CASSPGTGVDYGYTF.

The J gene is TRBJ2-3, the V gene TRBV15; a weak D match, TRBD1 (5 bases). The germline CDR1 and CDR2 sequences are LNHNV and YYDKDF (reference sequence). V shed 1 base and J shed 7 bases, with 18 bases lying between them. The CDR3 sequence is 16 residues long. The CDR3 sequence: CATSRVGDGVRNTQYF. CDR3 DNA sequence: TGTGCCACCAGCAGAGTAGGGGATGGGGTACGAAATACGCAGTATTTT. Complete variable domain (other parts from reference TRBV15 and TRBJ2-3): DAMVIQNPRYQVTQFGKPVTLSCSQTLNHNVMYWYQQKSSQAPKLLFHYYDKDFNNEADTPDNFQSRRPNTSFCFLDIRSPGLGDTAMYLCATSRVGDGVRNTQYFGPGTRLTVL.

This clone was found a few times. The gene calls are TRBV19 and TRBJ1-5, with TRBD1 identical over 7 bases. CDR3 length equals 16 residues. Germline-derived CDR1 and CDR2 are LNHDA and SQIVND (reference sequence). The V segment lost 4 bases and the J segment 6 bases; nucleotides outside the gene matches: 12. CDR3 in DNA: TGTGCCAGTAGTACAACGACAGGGTGGGGAGGTCAGCCCCAGCATTTT. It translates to CASSTTTGWGGQPQHF.

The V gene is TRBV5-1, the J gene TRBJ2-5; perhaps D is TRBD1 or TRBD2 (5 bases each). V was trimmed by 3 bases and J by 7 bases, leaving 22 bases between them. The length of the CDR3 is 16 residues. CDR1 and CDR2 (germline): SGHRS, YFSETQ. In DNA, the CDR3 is TGCGCCAGCAGCTCGGATACTGGACACGGAGGCGTGACCCAGTACTTC. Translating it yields CASSSDTGHGGVTQYF.

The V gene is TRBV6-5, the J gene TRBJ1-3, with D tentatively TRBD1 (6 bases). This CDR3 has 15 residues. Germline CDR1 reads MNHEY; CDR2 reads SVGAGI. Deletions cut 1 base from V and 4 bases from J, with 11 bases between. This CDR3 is CASSYFTGPGNTIYF. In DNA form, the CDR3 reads TGTGCCAGCAGTTACTTTACAGGGCCGGGAAACACCATATATTTT.

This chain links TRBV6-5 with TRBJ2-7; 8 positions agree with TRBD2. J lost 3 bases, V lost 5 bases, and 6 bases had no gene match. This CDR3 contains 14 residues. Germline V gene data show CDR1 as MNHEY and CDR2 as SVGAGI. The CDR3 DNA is TGTGCCAGCAGTCCGGGACTAGGAGGCTACGAGCAGTACTTC. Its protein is CASSPGLGGYEQYF.

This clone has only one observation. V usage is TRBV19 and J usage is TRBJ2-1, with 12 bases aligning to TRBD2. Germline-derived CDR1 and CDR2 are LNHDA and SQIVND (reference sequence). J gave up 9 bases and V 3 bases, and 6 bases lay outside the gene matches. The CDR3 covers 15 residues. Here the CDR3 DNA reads TGTGCCAGTAGTATTGGACTAGCGGGATGGGGTGAGCAGTTCTTC. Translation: CASSIGLAGWGEQFF.

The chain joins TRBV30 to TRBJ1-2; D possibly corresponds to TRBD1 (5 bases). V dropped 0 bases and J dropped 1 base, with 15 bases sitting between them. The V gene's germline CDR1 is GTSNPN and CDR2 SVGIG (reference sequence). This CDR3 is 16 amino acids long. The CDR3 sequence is CAWSVPGHTFNYGYTF. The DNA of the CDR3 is TGTGCCTGGAGTGTACCCGGACACACTTTTAACTATGGCTACACCTTC.

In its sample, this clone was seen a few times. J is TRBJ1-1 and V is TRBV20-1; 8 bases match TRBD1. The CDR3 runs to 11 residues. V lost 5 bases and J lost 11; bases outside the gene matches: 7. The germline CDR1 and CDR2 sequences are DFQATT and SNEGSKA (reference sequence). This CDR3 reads CSAYQGASAFF. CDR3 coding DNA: TGCAGTGCTTATCAGGGGGCTAGTGCTTTCTTT.

The CDR3 sequence: CASSQVGASYGYTF. The CDR3 DNA follows: TGCGCCAGCAGCCAAGTGGGGGCTAGCTATGGCTACACCTTC. The genes are TRBV4-1 and TRBJ1-2, with D possibly matching TRBD1 (6 bases). Trimming left V 1 base short and J 4 bases short, with 10 bases between. This CDR3 spans 14 amino acids. Per germline, CDR1 MGHRA and CDR2 YSYEKL.

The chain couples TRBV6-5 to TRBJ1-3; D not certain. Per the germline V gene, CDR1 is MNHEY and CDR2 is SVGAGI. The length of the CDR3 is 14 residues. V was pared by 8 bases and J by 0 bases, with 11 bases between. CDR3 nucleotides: TGTGCCAGCGCCGCCGGGTCCTCTGGAAACACCATATATTTT. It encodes CASAAGSSGNTIYF.

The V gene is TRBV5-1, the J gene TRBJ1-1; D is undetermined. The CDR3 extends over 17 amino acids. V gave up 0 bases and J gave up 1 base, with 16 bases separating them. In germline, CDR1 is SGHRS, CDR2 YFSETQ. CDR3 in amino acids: CASSLAVRSLQNTEAFF. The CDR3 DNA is TGCGCCAGCAGCTTGGCGGTTCGGTCTCTACAGAACACTGAAGCTTTCTTT. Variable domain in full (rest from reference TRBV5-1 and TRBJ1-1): KAGVTQTPRYLIKTRGQQVTLSCSPISGHRSVSWYQQTPGQGLQFLFEYFSETQRNKGNFPGRFSGRQFSNSRSEMNVSTLELGDSALYLCASSLAVRSLQNTEAFFGQGTRLTVV.

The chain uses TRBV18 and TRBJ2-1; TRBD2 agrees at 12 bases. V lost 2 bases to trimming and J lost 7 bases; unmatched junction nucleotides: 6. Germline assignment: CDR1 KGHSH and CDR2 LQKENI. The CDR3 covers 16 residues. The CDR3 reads CASSPTSGGFGNEQFF. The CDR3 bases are TGTGCCAGCTCACCAACTAGCGGGGGGTTTGGGAATGAGCAGTTCTTC.

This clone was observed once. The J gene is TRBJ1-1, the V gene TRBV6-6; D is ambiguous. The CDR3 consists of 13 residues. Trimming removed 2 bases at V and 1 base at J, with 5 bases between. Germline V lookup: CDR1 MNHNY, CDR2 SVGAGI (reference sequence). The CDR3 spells CASSYVQNTEAFF. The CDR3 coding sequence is TGTGCCAGCAGTTACGTACAGAACACTGAAGCTTTCTTT.

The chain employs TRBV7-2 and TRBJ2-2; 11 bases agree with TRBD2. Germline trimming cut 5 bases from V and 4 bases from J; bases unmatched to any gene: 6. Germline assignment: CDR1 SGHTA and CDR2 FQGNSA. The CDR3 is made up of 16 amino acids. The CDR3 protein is CASSPLAGVVTGELFF. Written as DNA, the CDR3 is TGTGCCAGCAGCCCACTAGCGGGAGTAGTCACCGGGGAGCTGTTTTTT.

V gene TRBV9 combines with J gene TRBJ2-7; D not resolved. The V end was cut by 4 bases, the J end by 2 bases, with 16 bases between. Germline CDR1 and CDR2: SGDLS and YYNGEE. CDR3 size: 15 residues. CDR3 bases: TGTGCCAGCAGCCCTTGGGGTCACAAACCCTACGAGCAGTACTTC. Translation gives CASSPWGHKPYEQYF.

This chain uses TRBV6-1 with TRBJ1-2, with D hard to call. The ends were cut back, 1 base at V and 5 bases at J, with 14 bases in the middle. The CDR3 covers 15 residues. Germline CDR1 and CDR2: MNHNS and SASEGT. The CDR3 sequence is CASSEDAFRRYGYTF. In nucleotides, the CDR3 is TGTGCCAGCAGTGAAGACGCCTTCCGACGTTATGGCTACACCTTC.